The clone carrying this T cell receptor beta chain was recorded once. The germline V gene has CDR1 MNHNS and CDR2 SASEGT. Losses at the gene ends were 2 bases for V and 6 bases for J; bases not matched to a gene: 13. The length of the CDR3 is 17 residues. This record comes from a study of CD8 T cells in Susac syndrome. Random hexamers were used to reverse transcribe the RNA input (about 0.5 to 1 ug). TCRdb reanalysed the immunoSEQ multiplex PCR reads using MiXCR and keeps one entry per CDR3 protein. The sample lists approximately 120,000 distinct CDR3 sequences, 90% to 95% occurring once. The sequence derives from a human donor in good health. What was sequenced was CD4+ T cells from PBMCs. V is TRBV6-1 and J is TRBJ2-5; 9 nucleotides align to TRBD2. The CDR3 coding sequence is TGTGCCAGCAGTGAATCGGCTAGCGGGGAAGGGAGGAAGACCCAGTACTTC. This sequence encodes CASSESASGEGRKTQYF.